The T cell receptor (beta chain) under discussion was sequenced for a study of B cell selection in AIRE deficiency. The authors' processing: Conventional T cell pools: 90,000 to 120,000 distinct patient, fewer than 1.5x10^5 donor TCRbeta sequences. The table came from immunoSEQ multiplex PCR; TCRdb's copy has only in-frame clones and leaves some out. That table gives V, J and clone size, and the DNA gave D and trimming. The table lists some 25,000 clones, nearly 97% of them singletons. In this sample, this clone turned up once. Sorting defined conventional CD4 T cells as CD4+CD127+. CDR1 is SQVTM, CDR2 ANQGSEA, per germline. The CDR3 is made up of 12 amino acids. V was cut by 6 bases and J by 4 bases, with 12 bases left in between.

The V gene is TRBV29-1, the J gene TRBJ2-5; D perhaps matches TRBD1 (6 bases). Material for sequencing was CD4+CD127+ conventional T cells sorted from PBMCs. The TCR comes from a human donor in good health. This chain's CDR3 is CSVGAWVETQYF. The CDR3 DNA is TGCAGCGTGGGGGCCTGGGTAGAGACCCAGTACTTC.